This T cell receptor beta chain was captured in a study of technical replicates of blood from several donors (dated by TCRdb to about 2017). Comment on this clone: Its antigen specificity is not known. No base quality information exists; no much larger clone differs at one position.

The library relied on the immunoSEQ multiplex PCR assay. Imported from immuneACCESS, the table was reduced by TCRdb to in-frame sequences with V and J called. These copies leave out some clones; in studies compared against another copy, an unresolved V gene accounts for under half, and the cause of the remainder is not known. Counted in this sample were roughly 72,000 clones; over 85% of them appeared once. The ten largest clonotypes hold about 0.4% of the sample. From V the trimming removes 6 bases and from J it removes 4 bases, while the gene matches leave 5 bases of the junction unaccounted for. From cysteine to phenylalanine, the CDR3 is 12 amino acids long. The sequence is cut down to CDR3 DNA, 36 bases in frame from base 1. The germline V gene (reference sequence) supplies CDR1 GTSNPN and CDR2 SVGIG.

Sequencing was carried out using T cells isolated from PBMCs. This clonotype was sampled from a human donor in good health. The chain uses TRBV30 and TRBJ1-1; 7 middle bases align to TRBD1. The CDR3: CACNRGGTEAFF. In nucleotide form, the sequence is TGTGCCTGTAACAGGGGCGGCACTGAAGCTTTCTTT.